Sequencing of this T cell receptor (beta chain) was carried out in a study of preoperative IRX-2 immunotherapy in early breast cancer. Treatment noted: preoperative locoregional IRX-2 cytokine immunotherapy. Patients received preoperative, locoregional IRX-2 cytokine immunotherapy in a phase Ib study. Method: immunoSEQ multiplex PCR; TCRdb's copy keeps in-frame clones and lacks some. The data hold around 28,000 clones, with 90% observed a single time. V lost 3 bases, J lost 4 bases, and 8 bases stayed unmatched. Per the germline V gene, CDR1 is SGHAT and CDR2 is FQNNGV. The CDR3 is 16 residues long. The sample was gathered from a patient treated with IRX-2 immunotherapy. The sequence came from a human donor with breast cancer. The chain has TRBV11-2 and TRBJ2-1; 8 bases are a match to TRBD1. Here the CDR3 reads CASSFRQGQSYNEQFF. As DNA, the CDR3 is TGTGCCAGCAGCTTCCGACAGGGGCAAAGTTACAATGAGCAGTTCTTC.